These 5 T cell receptor beta chains share one sample of origin, sequenced in a study of regulatory T cells in long-lasting Graves disease. This sample's time point: newly diagnosed GD, antithyroid drugs for less than 3 months. Preparation of the TCR library used RNA extracted from PBMCs. With iRepertoire HTBI primers and Arm-PCR of CDR3 regions, TCR beta libraries were built. Each CDR3 protein is one row after TCRdb ran MiXCR on the multiplex PCR reads. The table shows roughly 350,000 distinct CDR3 sequences, with about 16% occurring only once. The data also belong to a second study, concerning T cells in Graves' hyperthyroidism and ophthalmopathy.

Source: peripheral blood mononuclear cells (PBMCs), taken at new diagnosis, from a patient treated with antithyroid drugs. The receptors originated from a young woman with Graves disease.

Ten or more counts support this clonotype. The genes are TRBV5-1 and TRBJ2-3, with D perhaps TRBD2 (6 bases). This CDR3 is 14 amino acids long. V lost 5 bases and J 3 bases, leaving 13 bases between the germline ends. Germline V CDR1 and CDR2: SGHRS, YFSETQ. The CDR3 spells CASRNAGSTDTQYF. CDR3 coding DNA: TGCGCCAGCAGGAATGCGGGATCAACAGATACGCAGTATTTT.

This clonotype was observed a few times. V usage is TRBV20-1 and J usage is TRBJ2-1; 8 bases are a match to TRBD2. Trimming removed 4 bases from V and 0 bases from J; junction bases left unmatched: 5. The CDR3 has 15 residues. Germline V lookup: CDR1 DFQATT, CDR2 SNEGSKA (reference sequence). CDR3 coding DNA: TGCAGTGCTATAATAGCGGGGAGCTCCTACAATGAGCAGTTCTTC. Protein product: CSAIIAGSSYNEQFF.

This clonotype has only a few counts. V and J are TRBV4-1 and TRBJ1-2, with D possibly being TRBD1 (5 bases). The CDR3 has 18 residues. The ends were cut back, 3 bases at V and 0 bases at J, with 20 bases in the middle. Germline CDR1 MGHRA, CDR2 YSYEKL. CDR3 loop: CASSQELSFRAANYGYTF. In DNA, the CDR3 is TGCGCCAGCAGCCAGGAACTATCTTTCAGGGCAGCTAACTATGGCTACACCTTC.

This clonotype was counted many times. The chain joins TRBV14 to TRBJ2-7, with D maybe TRBD2 (5 bases). The V gene lost 2 bases and the J gene lost 3 bases, with 11 bases spanning the gap. The CDR3 totals 14 residues. Per germline, CDR1 SGHDN and CDR2 FVKESK. The CDR3 DNA sequence: TGTGCCAGCAGCCAAATGGCGGGCAGCTACGAGCAGTACTTC. Translation: CASSQMAGSYEQYF. The full variable domain, in which reference TRBV14 and TRBJ2-7 provide the parts outside the CDR3, is EAGVTQFPSHSVIEKGQTVTLRCDPISGHDNLYWYRRVMGKEIKFLLHFVKESKQDESGMPNNRFLAERTGGTYSTLKVQPAELEDSGVYFCASSQMAGSYEQYFGPGTRLTVT.

About this clonotype: One base away lies a much larger clone, so this may be a sequencing read error. The chain recombines TRBV5-1 with TRBJ1-1; D is possibly TRBD1 (6 bases). The CDR3 has 15 residues. CDR1 and CDR2 from the germline V gene are SGHRS and YFSETQ. For the CDR3, the DNA is TGCGCCAGCAGCCCCGCTACAGGGTTGGACACTGGAGCTTTCTTT. Translating it yields CASSPATGLDTGAFF.